This T cell receptor (beta chain) appears in the sequencing data of a study of T-cell reconstitution after alpha-beta-depleted transplantation in children. The CDR3 runs 15 residues. In this sample, this clonotype turned up a few times. Its target is unknown. Preparation of the TCRbeta library was carried out with unique molecular identifiers. Each CDR3 protein gets one entry after TCRdb re-called the PCR reads with MiXCR. The sample holds 750,000 to 950,000 distinct CDR3 sequences; around 17% are singletons and the top ten take approximately 5%. Regarding the study as a whole: Reported findings indicate that, about two months after transplant, alpha-beta T cells came from several hundred expanded clones, which were derived from non-depleted graft cells. At the one-year point after transplant, T-cell counts and TCRbeta diversity were found to come mostly from T cells that had been newly produced.

The input for sequencing was PBMCs, mostly from graft donor cells, taken 360 days after TCRalphabeta/CD19-depleted stem cell transplant. This chain joins TRBV21-1 and TRBJ1-5; TRBD1 is taken as the D call from the table, unchecked against the DNA. TRBV21-1 is noted as a pseudogene. The TCR sequence derives from a male patient younger than 18 who had a stem cell transplant for acute lymphoblastic leukemia, so the T cells may come from the graft donor. This CDR3 is CASRPTGRDDQPQHF. CDR3 DNA sequence: TGTGCCAGCAGACCCACTGGCAGGGACGATCAGCCCCAGCATTTT.